This T cell receptor beta chain was recovered during a study of T cells in Graves' hyperthyroidism and ophthalmopathy. Germline CDR1 is SGHRS and CDR2 is YFSETQ. The CDR3 length is 14 residues. The V and J ends lost 5 bases and 3 bases respectively, with 13 bases between them. Researchers amplified the TCR beta CDR3 regions from RNA transcripts. A set of HTBI primers served as the primers for a first-round RT-PCR of the TCR CDR3. TCRdb called the multiplex PCR reads again in MiXCR, with one record for every CDR3 protein. The table shows about 380,000 distinct CDR3 sequences, with around 20% occurring only once.

This receptor was identified in a man younger than 35 with Graves' ophthalmopathy. The J gene is TRBJ2-3, the V gene TRBV5-1; D is possibly TRBD1 (6 bases). Source material: blood. This chain's CDR3 is CASSTGGWTDTQYF. For the CDR3, the DNA is TGCGCCAGCAGTACTGGGGGCTGGACAGATACGCAGTATTTT.